Below are 13 T cell receptor beta chains sequenced from a single sample in a study of control samples from healthy donors and cancer patients. The data were produced by immunoSEQ multiplex PCR, yet TCRdb's version contains in-frame clones alone and is incomplete. The sample consists of some 150,000 clones, approximately 94% of them appearing once. The sample taken for sequencing was PBMCs. These receptors originate from a man aged 55-75 years with colorectal cancer.

This clone was detected only once. The J gene is TRBJ1-5, the V gene TRBV6-4; 8 positions match TRBD1. The junction had 3 bases not matched to a gene; V was cut back by 4 bases and J by 7 bases. This CDR3 is built from 13 residues. Germline lookup yields CDR1 MRHNA and CDR2 SNTAGT. The CDR3: CASSATGGQPQHF. CDR3 nucleotide sequence: TGTGCCAGCAGTGCCACAGGGGGACAGCCCCAGCATTTT.

The chain employs TRBV19 and TRBJ1-6, with a tentative D call TRBD1 (5 bases). Germline lookup yields CDR1 LNHDA and CDR2 SQIVND (reference sequence). The CDR3 consists of 18 residues. Deletions cut 0 bases from V and 9 bases from J, with 21 bases between. The CDR3 nucleotides are TGTGCCAGTAGTATAGAGTGGCAGGGTTCGGCGGAGGGTTCACCCCTCCACTTT. The encoded protein is CASSIEWQGSAEGSPLHF.

This clone appeared a single time. The rearrangement links TRBV29-1 to TRBJ1-1, with 8 bases lining up with TRBD1. This CDR3 contains 13 residues. CDR1 SQVTM and CDR2 ANQGSEA come from the germline V gene. V dropped 4 bases and J dropped 2; count of bases not matched to a gene: 3. The DNA for the CDR3 is TGCAGCGTTGCGGACAGGGCAAACACTGAAGCTTTCTTT. Protein product: CSVADRANTEAFF.

The rearrangement links TRBV13 to TRBJ1-1; D gene ambiguous. This CDR3 has 14 residues. Germline lookup yields CDR1 PRHDT and CDR2 FYEKMQ (reference sequence). V lost 1 base and J lost 5, with 11 bases in between. CDR3 DNA sequence: TGTGCCAGCAGCTTAGCGCGGCCGACTACTGAAGCTTTCTTT. This sequence encodes CASSLARPTTEAFF.

This clone was found once. The chain has TRBV4-1 and TRBJ2-2, with D possibly being TRBD2 (6 bases). Germline V gives CDR1 MGHRA, CDR2 YSYEKL. CDR3 size: 13 residues. The germline V and J ends were trimmed by 8 bases and 1 base, with 8 bases remaining between them. Here the CDR3 reads CASAGRNTGELFF. CDR3 bases: TGCGCCAGCGCCGGGAGGAACACCGGGGAGCTGTTTTTT.

V and J are TRBV12-3 or TRBV12-4 and TRBJ1-2; 7 bases fit TRBD1. This CDR3 is built from 13 residues. The ends lost 7 bases at V and 2 bases at J; junction bases unmatched: 4. The CDR3 loop reads CASTPTGNYGYTF. The CDR3 DNA reads as TGTGCCAGCACCCCGACAGGGAACTATGGCTACACCTTC.

In DNA form, the CDR3 reads TGCGCCAGCAGCTTCCGGGACGTTGCTAACTATGGCTACACCTTC. Amino acid sequence: CASSFRDVANYGYTF. The rearrangement uses TRBV5-1 and TRBJ1-2, with a tentative D call TRBD1 (5 bases). V gave up 2 bases and J gave up 0 bases, with 11 bases separating them. The CDR3 is made up of 15 amino acids. The germline V gene has CDR1 SGHRS and CDR2 YFSETQ. The whole variable domain, remainder taken from reference TRBV5-1 and TRBJ1-2, is KAGVTQTPRYLIKTRGQQVTLSCSPISGHRSVSWYQQTPGQGLQFLFEYFSETQRNKGNFPGRFSGRQFSNSRSEMNVSTLELGDSALYLCASSFRDVANYGYTFGSGTRLTVV.

V and J are TRBV5-5 and TRBJ1-4; the D gene is possibly TRBD1 (5 bases). This CDR3 is 13 amino acids long. Germline V gives CDR1 SGHKS, CDR2 YYEKEE (reference sequence). Trimming removed 1 base from V and 8 bases from J, with 9 bases in between. The CDR3 is CASSLIQEEKLFF. Written as DNA, the CDR3 is TGTGCCAGCAGCTTGATACAGGAAGAAAAACTGTTTTTT. Filled out from reference TRBV5-5 and TRBJ1-4, the complete variable domain reads DAGVTQSPTHLIKTRGQQVTLRCSPISGHKSVSWYQQVLGQGPQFIFQYYEKEERGRGNFPDRFSARQFPNYSSELNVNALLLGDSALYLCASSLIQEEKLFFGSGTQLSVL.

The chain has TRBV3-1 (or the pseudogene TRBV3-2) and TRBJ1-1; TRBD1 might be the D (6 bases). Germline V CDR1 and CDR2: LGHDT, YNNKEL (reference sequence). Trimming took off 0 bases at V and 10 bases at J, with 12 bases between the two ends. The CDR3 contains 13 residues. The CDR3 protein is CASSQDPSGVAFF. In nucleotides, the CDR3 is TGTGCCAGCAGCCAAGATCCGTCAGGGGTAGCTTTCTTT.

This chain links TRBV27 with TRBJ1-2; 7 nucleotides align to TRBD1. Germline CDR1 and CDR2: MNHEY and SMNVEV (reference sequence). The length of the CDR3 is 14 residues. V was pared by 3 bases and J by 4 bases, with 5 bases of the junction left unmatched. The DNA of the CDR3 is TGTGCCAGCAGTTTGGCAGCAGGGGGCTATGGCTACACCTTC. Amino acids: CASSLAAGGYGYTF.

About this clone: At the DNA level, this CDR3 is encoded by other sequences in the same sample as well. This chain joins TRBV30 and TRBJ1-5, with D hard to call. This CDR3 is 12 amino acids long. Germline V gives CDR1 GTSNPN, CDR2 SVGIG (reference sequence). V was pared by 3 bases and J by 6 bases, with 9 bases between. The CDR3 reads CAWSGSGQPQHF. CDR3 coding DNA: TGTGCCTGGAGCGGGAGCGGTCAGCCCCAGCATTTT.

This clone was seen only a few times. DNA for the CDR3: TGTGCCAGCAGCCGGCCGGGAACTTGGGAGCAGTACTTC. Translated, it gives CASSRPGTWEQYF. The chain uses TRBV27 and TRBJ2-7, with a possible D match to TRBD2 (5 bases). The CDR3 contains 13 residues. V was trimmed by 6 bases and J by 7 bases, leaving 16 bases between them. The germline CDR1 and CDR2 sequences are MNHEY and SMNVEV (reference sequence).

The CDR3 loop is CASSSPGTGSYEQYF. CDR3 in DNA: TGTGCCAGCAGTTCTCCCGGGACAGGGTCCTACGAGCAGTACTTC. This chain uses TRBV6-5 with TRBJ2-7, with 9 positions matching TRBD1. This CDR3 region has 15 residues. V shed 4 bases and J 1 base; nucleotides not matched to a gene: 5. Germline assignment: CDR1 MNHEY and CDR2 SVGAGI.